This T cell receptor beta chain was observed in a study of molecular identifiers for immune sequencing clone quantification. This CDR3 contains 15 residues. Libraries from naive CD8 cells were generated from about 20,000 to 1,000,000 sorted cells (with 10%, 30% or 50% RNA). Study conclusions and caveats: Beyond 20 RNA copies, clones held over 99% of effector molecules, compared with under 1% in naive cells.

This clonotype has a single count. Its antigen is unidentified. This may come from a read error, since a much larger clone is one base off. Previously published methods and listed TCR primers were used for the bulk TCR libraries. One entry per CDR3 protein, called by TCRdb with MiXCR from the PCR reads. This table has roughly 65,000 distinct CDR3 sequences, 15% to 20% appearing once. The chain carries TRBV5-3 and TRBJ2-3; D may be TRBD2 (6 bases). TRBV5-3 is given ORF status, its function remaining uncertain. The origin of this receptor is a human donor in good health. Some libraries in this study had Jurkat cell RNA spiked in. Sequenced sample: naive CD8+ T cells from blood, with Jurkat cell RNA spiked in. Subset noted: FACS-sorted CD8+CD4-CCR7+CD45RA+ naive T cells. CDR3 nucleotides: TGTGCCAGCAGCTTACTTACGGGAGTGACGGATGCGCAGTATTTT. Encoded protein: CASSLLTGVTDAQYF.